What follows are 16 T cell receptor beta chains derived from one specimen sequenced in a study of beta chain features in type 1 diabetes. Since all of the isolated RNA was reverse transcribed, expressed TCRB transcripts were what got sequenced. Here immunoSEQ multiplex PCR was the method, and the copy in TCRdb shows in-frame clones only, minus some. The sample includes around 200,000 clones, more than 10% of them seen just once. Input material: central memory CD4+ T cells from blood. Every receptor here comes from a woman younger than 35 in good health.

The chain has TRBV28 and TRBJ1-2; 8 bases are shared with TRBD1. This CDR3 comprises 13 residues. V trimming: 11 bases; J trimming: 4 bases; junction bases outside the gene matches: 9. Germline-derived CDR1 and CDR2 are MDHEN and SYDVKM. CDR3 DNA sequence: TGTGCCGGCGTGGGACAGGATGTCTATGGCTACACCTTC. This sequence encodes CAGVGQDVYGYTF.

This clone was detected a few times. The CDR3 region has the DNA TGTGCCAGCAGCTTTGAGGTTTTGGCTTTCTTT. Its translation is CASSFEVLAFF. V gene TRBV7-9 combines with J gene TRBJ1-1; D call uncertain. CDR1 and CDR2 (germline): SEHNR, FQNEAQ (reference sequence). Trimming removed 3 bases at V and 11 bases at J, with 10 bases between. The CDR3 has 11 residues.

The sample holds a few counts of this clone. The rearrangement uses TRBV5-5 and TRBJ1-2; D remains ambiguous. V gave up 0 bases and J gave up 1 base, with 10 bases separating them. This CDR3 contains 15 residues. From germline, CDR1 is SGHKS and CDR2 YYEKEE (reference sequence). This chain's CDR3 is CASSLATGLNYGYTF. The CDR3 region has the DNA TGTGCCAGCAGCTTGGCCACCGGACTTAACTATGGCTACACCTTC.

Only a few counts were recorded for this clone. V and J are TRBV30 and TRBJ1-5, with D possibly matching TRBD1 (6 bases). From germline, CDR1 is GTSNPN and CDR2 SVGIG (reference sequence). V dropped 2 bases and J dropped 1 base, with 12 bases sitting between them. CDR3 length equals 15 residues. This CDR3 is CAWSPDSLSNQPQHF. The CDR3 nucleotides read TGTGCCTGGAGTCCGGACAGCCTAAGCAATCAGCCCCAGCATTTT.

In this sample, this clone turned up many times. V usage is TRBV28 and J usage is TRBJ1-2; 9 bases align to TRBD1. The V gene's germline CDR1 is MDHEN and CDR2 SYDVKM. The V segment lost 5 bases and the J segment 4 bases; nucleotides outside the gene matches: 11. CDR3 size: 16 residues. This chain's CDR3 is CASSPPGTGNRYGYTF. The CDR3 DNA follows: TGTGCCAGCAGTCCCCCCGGGACAGGGAATCGCTATGGCTACACCTTC.

The CDR3 coding sequence is TGTGCCAGCAGTTTAAGGGACAGGGGGAAAGAGACCCAGTACTTC. Protein: CASSLRDRGKETQYF. The gene calls are TRBV28 and TRBJ2-5; 11 bases are a match to TRBD1. CDR1 and CDR2 from the germline V gene are MDHEN and SYDVKM. CDR3 length: 15 residues. The trim removed 2 bases at V and 3 bases at J, leaving 2 bases unmatched. Using reference TRBV28 and TRBJ2-5 for the parts outside the CDR3, the full variable domain is DVKVTQSSRYLVKRTGEKVFLECVQDMDHENMFWYRQDPGLGLRLIYFSYDVKMKEKGDIPEGYSVSREKKERFSLILESASTNQTSMYLCASSLRDRGKETQYFGPGTRLLVL.

The table lists this clone with a few counts. V is TRBV5-4 and J is TRBJ1-5; TRBD1 matches 7 bases. This CDR3 region has 16 residues. With V trimmed by 4 bases and J by 1 base, 8 bases remained unmatched. Germline loops: CDR1 SGHNT, CDR2 YYREEE (reference sequence). The CDR3 DNA is TGTGCCAGCAGCAAAGGGGGCATCGAAAGCAATCAGCCCCAGCATTTT. Its protein product is CASSKGGIESNQPQHF.

The gene calls are TRBV10-3 and TRBJ2-5; 7 nucleotides agree with TRBD2. The germline CDR1 and CDR2 sequences are ENHRY and SYGVKD. This CDR3 spans 15 amino acids. The trim removed 4 bases at V and 1 base at J, leaving 6 bases unmatched. The CDR3 coding sequence is TGTGCCATCAGTGCCGGGGGGACGATCCAAGAGACCCAGTACTTC. Translating it yields CAISAGGTIQETQYF.

This clone was counted a few times. The chain carries TRBV16 and TRBJ2-1; D is ambiguous. The CDR3 has 12 residues. The V gene's germline CDR1 is KGHSY and CDR2 FQNENV. V lost 0 bases and J lost 10, with 7 bases in between. The CDR3 loop reads CASSQSRGEQFF. CDR3 DNA sequence: TGTGCCAGCAGCCAATCGCGAGGCGAGCAGTTCTTC.

This clone was detected a few times. CDR3 loop: CASSLLGDADTQYF. CDR3 nucleotides: TGTGCCAGCAGCTTACTCGGGGATGCAGATACGCAGTATTTT. J is TRBJ2-3 and V is TRBV11-3, with a weak D call TRBD2 (5 bases). Germline assignment: CDR1 SGHNT and CDR2 YENEEA. V was clipped by 2 bases and J by 4 bases, with 10 bases between them. This CDR3 spans 14 amino acids.

The rearrangement joins TRBV6-4 to TRBJ2-2; 9 nucleotides line up with TRBD1. With V trimmed by 5 bases and J by 5 bases, 6 bases remained unmatched. Germline V gene lookup returns CDR1 MRHNA and CDR2 SNTAGT. The CDR3 spans 15 residues. This chain's CDR3 is CASSSGQGRTGELFF. The CDR3, as DNA: TGTGCCAGCAGTTCAGGACAGGGGCGGACCGGGGAGCTGTTTTTT.

This clone was seen a handful of times. V is TRBV7-3 and J is TRBJ2-5; 7 positions agree with TRBD1. The length of the CDR3 is 14 residues. In germline, CDR1 is SGHTA, CDR2 FQGTGA. With V trimmed by 0 bases and J by 5 bases, 3 bases remained unmatched. The CDR3 sequence is CASSLTGGVETQYF. CDR3 coding DNA: TGTGCCAGCAGCTTAACAGGGGGCGTCGAGACCCAGTACTTC.

The rearrangement joins TRBV5-4 to TRBJ2-2; possibly TRBD2 for D (5 bases). CDR1 SGHNT and CDR2 YYREEE come from the germline V gene (reference sequence). This CDR3 has 15 amino acids. Trimming pared 0 bases from V and 6 bases from J, leaving 12 bases between. CDR3 loop: CASSLAGGRPGELFF. In nucleotides, the CDR3 is TGTGCCAGCAGCTTGGCGGGCGGGCGGCCCGGGGAGCTGTTTTTT.

This clone was found a few times. V usage is TRBV18 and J usage is TRBJ2-4, with a weak D call TRBD2 (5 bases). V lost 0 bases and J lost 4, with 10 bases in between. Germline CDR1 KGHSH, CDR2 LQKENI. CDR3 length: 15 amino acids. CDR3 bases: TGTGCCAGCTCACCACCAGCGGACCTAAAAAACATTCAGTACTTC. Protein: CASSPPADLKNIQYF. The whole variable domain, filled in from reference TRBV18 and TRBJ2-4, reads NAGVMQNPRHLVRRRGQEARLRCSPMKGHSHVYWYRQLPEEGLKFMVYLQKENIIDESGMPKERFSAEFPKEGPSILRIQQVVRGDSAAYFCASSPPADLKNIQYFGAGTRLSVL.

The chain recombines TRBV5-1 with TRBJ2-1; D is perhaps TRBD1 (5 bases). In germline, CDR1 is SGHRS, CDR2 YFSETQ. The CDR3 is 16 residues long. Deletions cut 0 bases from V and 4 bases from J, with 14 bases between. The CDR3 reads CASSLATWGLYNEQFF. The CDR3 DNA sequence: TGCGCCAGCAGCTTGGCCACGTGGGGCCTTTACAATGAGCAGTTCTTC.

The chain joins TRBV25-1 to TRBJ2-1, with 7 bases aligning to TRBD2. The J segment lost 0 bases and the V segment lost 6 bases, leaving 14 bases of the junction unmatched. The germline V gene encodes CDR1 MGHDK and CDR2 SYGVNS. The CDR3 runs to 18 residues. CDR3 loop: CASSAPLSGTHSYNEQFF. The CDR3 DNA reads TGTGCCAGCAGCGCCCCCCTCAGCGGGACTCACTCCTACAATGAGCAGTTCTTC. Variable domain in full (rest from reference TRBV25-1 and TRBJ2-1): EADIYQTPRYLVIGTGKKITLECSQTMGHDKMYWYQQDPGMELHLIHYSYGVNSTEKGDLSSESTVSRIRTEHFPLTLESARPSHTSQYLCASSAPLSGTHSYNEQFFGPGTRLTVL.